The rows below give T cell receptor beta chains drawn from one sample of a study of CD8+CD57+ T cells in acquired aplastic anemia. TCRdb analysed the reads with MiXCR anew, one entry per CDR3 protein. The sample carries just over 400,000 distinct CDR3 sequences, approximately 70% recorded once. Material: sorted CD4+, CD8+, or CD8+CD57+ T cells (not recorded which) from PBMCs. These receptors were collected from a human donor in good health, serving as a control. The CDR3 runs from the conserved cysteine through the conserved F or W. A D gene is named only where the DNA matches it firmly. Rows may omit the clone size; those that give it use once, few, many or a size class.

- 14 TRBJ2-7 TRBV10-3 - CAISAPGQPYEQYF TGTGCCATCAGTGCCCCAGGGCAGCCCTACGAGCAGTACTTC
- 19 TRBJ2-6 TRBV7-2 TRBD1 CASSQLRHRGLSGANVLTF TGTGCCAGCAGCCAACTTCGGCACAGGGGGCTGTCTGGGGCCAACGTCCTGACTTTC
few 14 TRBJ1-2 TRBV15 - CATSREGTTGGYTF TGTGCCACCAGCAGAGAAGGGACTACCGGTGGCTACACCTTC
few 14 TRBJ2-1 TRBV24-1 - CATSDADRYNEQFF TGTGCCACCAGTGACGCAGACAGATACAATGAGCAGTTCTTC
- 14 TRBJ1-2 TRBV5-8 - CASSLGGQGFGYTF TGTGCCAGCAGCTTGGGGGGGCAGGGGTTTGGCTACACCTTC
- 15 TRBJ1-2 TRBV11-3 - CASSLGGDGYYDYTF TGTGCCAGCAGCTTAGGAGGGGACGGCTACTATGACTACACCTTC
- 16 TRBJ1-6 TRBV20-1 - CSAYDGRANNNSPLHF TGCAGTGCTTACGACGGCCGGGCTAACAATAATTCACCCCTCCACTTT
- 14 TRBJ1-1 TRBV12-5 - CASSVAGENTEAFF TGTGCCAGTAGCGTGGCGGGGGAGAACACTGAAGCTTTCTTT
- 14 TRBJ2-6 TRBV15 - CATSRDSGYKVLTF TGTGCCACCAGCAGAGATTCGGGGTACAAAGTACTGACTTTC
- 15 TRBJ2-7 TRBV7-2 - CASSLDRAYEQYFYF -
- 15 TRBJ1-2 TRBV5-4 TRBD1 CASTPGTGGDYGYTF TGTGCCAGCACGCCCGGGACAGGGGGCGACTATGGCTACACCTTC
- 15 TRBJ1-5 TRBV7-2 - CASSPCRNRVGPQHF TGTGCCAGCAGCCCCTGCCGGAACCGAGTCGGGCCCCAGCATTTT
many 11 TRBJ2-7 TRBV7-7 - CASTRSPQQYF TGTGCTAGCACCCGTTCCCCCCAGCAGTACTTC
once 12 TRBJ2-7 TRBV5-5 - CASSPRTDEQYF TGTGCCAGCAGCCCCAGGACAGACGAGCAGTACTTC
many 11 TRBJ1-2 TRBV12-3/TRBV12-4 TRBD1 CASGDREGYTF TGTGCCAGCGGCGACAGGGAAGGCTACACCTTC
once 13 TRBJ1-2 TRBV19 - CASSIGGRYGYTF TGTGCCAGTAGTATTGGAGGAAGGTATGGCTACACCTTC
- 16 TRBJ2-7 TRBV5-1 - CASSVALTLGENEQYF TGCGCCAGCAGCGTAGCTTTGACACTGGGGGAGAATGAGCAGTACTTC
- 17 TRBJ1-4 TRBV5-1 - CASSLDTAGGTNEKLFF TGCGCCAGCAGCTTGGATACAGCTGGGGGAACTAATGAAAAACTGTTTTTT
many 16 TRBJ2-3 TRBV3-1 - CASSQDEEGAADTQYF TGTGCCAGCAGCCAAGATGAGGAGGGGGCCGCAGATACGCAGTATTTT
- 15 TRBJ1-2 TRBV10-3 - CVSTLFGGKGRGYTF TGTGTCAGCACCCTTTTTGGGGGGAAGGGCCGGGGCTACACCTTC
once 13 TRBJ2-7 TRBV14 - CASSTEGGSEQYF TGTGCCAGCAGCACCGAAGGAGGGTCCGAGCAGTACTTC
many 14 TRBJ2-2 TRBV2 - CASSATRGTGELFF TGTGCCAGCAGTGCGACTAGAGGCACCGGGGAGCTGTTTTTT
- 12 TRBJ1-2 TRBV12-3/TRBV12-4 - CASSLPSSGYTF TGTGCCAGCAGTTTACCCAGCTCCGGCTACACCTTC
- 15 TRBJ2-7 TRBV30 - CASSLGRDLDHEQYF TGTGCCAGCAGCCTCGGACGGGATTTAGACCACGAGCAGTACTTC
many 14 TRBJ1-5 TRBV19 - CASTRGSANQPQHF TGTGCCAGTACCAGAGGGTCCGCCAATCAGCCCCAGCATTTT
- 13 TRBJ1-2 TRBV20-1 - CSAERNHDTGYTF TGCAGCGCTGAGCGGAACCACGACACCGGCTACACCTTC
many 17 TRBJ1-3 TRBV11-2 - CASSLRLGQSSGNTIYF TGTGCCAGCAGCTTACGACTCGGACAGAGCTCTGGAAACACCATATATTTT